The sequence of this T cell receptor beta chain was determined in a study of T-cell reconstitution after alpha-beta-depleted transplantation in children (dated by TCRdb to about 2016). As for the study more broadly: The study quantitatively tracked T-cell immune reconstitution after TCRalphabeta/CD19-depleted allogeneic hematopoietic cell transplantation in children using TCR repertoire profiling.

This clonotype was seen many times. Its antigen is not yet known. No base qualities exist here, and no much larger clone lies one base off it. In the germline V gene, CDR1 corresponds to SGHVS and CDR2 to FNYEAQ. V is cut back by 4 bases and J by 0 bases, with 9 bases in the junction unmatched. The CDR3 starts with the cysteine, ends with the phenylalanine, and has 16 residues. The CDR3 DNA has 48 bases and is translated from base 1. Broad study findings and their caveats: Over the following months the frequencies of hyperexpanded clones went down, and after one year T-cell counts and TCRbeta diversity were mostly credited to newly produced T cells. The high TCRbeta diversity at day 60 in some patients was ascribed to recipient T cells and intrathymic progenitors that had survived conditioning. The apparently early recovery of alphabetaT-cell counts about two months after transplant reportedly depended on only several hundred rapidly expanded clones that came from non-depleted graft cells.

The protocol used for the library was PCR. The listed sequencing device is Illumina HiSeq 2500. TCR library preparation used molecular barcoding, with unique molecular identifiers applied to normalize quantification of the TCRbeta repertoire. TCRdb reprocessed the public reads (quality trimming at Q25 with fastp, clone calling with MiXCR) and kept in-frame beta chains. Each CDR3 protein gets just one entry, which takes the most common genes and DNA from the rows behind it. The sample table holds about 200,000 distinct CDR3 sequences, of which 6.6% were seen once. The ten largest clones take up just over 5.5% of the sample. This sample's treatment or condition label indicates: allogeneic hematopoietic cell transplantation with graft depleted of TCRalphabeta T cells and CD19 B cells. Transplant recipients were children who received TCRalphabeta/CD19-depleted allogeneic hematopoietic cell grafts.

The receptor chain draws on TRBV7-6 and TRBJ2-7, with 7 middle bases fitting TRBD2. The sample in question was PBMCs, obtained before TCRalphabeta/CD19-depleted stem cell transplant. The TCR was taken from a boy aged 2 to 10 with acute lymphoblastic leukemia, due to receive a stem cell transplant. In nucleotide form, the sequence is TGTGCCAGCAGCTCCGACTCGCGGGAGATCTCCTACGAGCAGTACTTC. Its protein product is CASSSDSREISYEQYF. Supplemented by the reference TRBV7-6 and TRBJ2-7 proteins around the CDR3, the complete variable domain is GAGVSQSPRYKVTKRGQDVALRCDPISGHVSLYWYRQALGQGPEFLTYFNYEAQQDKSGLPNDRFSAERPEGSISTLTIQRTEQRDSAMYRCASSSDSREISYEQYFGPGTRLTVT.